The TCR beta chain described here comes from a study of blood T cell repertoires in COVID-19 (dated by TCRdb to the early 2020s). As for the study more broadly: Samples from collaborators originated in the United States, Italy and Spain and spanned both the acute and convalescent phases of COVID-19. The repertoires were released in a freely available public database meant as a resource for research on the immune response to SARS-CoV-2. The sample metadata nearly always contained a de-identified subject ID, COVID-19 status, age in years and sex. Samples came from the ongoing ImmuneRACE study (first 160 participants) plus 1,254 subjects from 6 global collaborators. The prospective study material was composed of cDNA or gDNA derived from T cells, B-cell-depleted T cells, or PBMCs. HLA class I and class II types, where available, came from metadata supplied by the sample provider rather than from assay-based typing. The dataset comprised deeply sampled blood TCRbeta repertoires from subjects exposed to, actively infected with, or recovered from COVID-19. Findings and caveats that apply to the study as a whole: The quantity of clinical and demographic metadata differed by source and by participant and was supplied without curation.

The immunoSEQ Assay, a bias-controlled multiplex PCR, was used to amplify TCRbeta CDR3 regions from genomic DNA. As for the authors' bioinformatics: The number of nucleated cells in each sample was estimated by amplification of reference gene primers within the assay. To quantify the absolute abundance of each unique TCRbeta CDR3 rearrangement, sequence reads were collapsed and filtered. For each sample, productive Simpson clonality was calculated as the square root of Simpson's diversity index over productive rearrangements. This is the immuneACCESS table as TCRdb keeps it, with only in-frame sequences that have V and J called. A part of the clones is gone; compared with another copy, unresolved V genes explain less than half, and the rest is unexplained. Clone size and the V and J calls come from that table; the DNA yielded D and trimming. The sample records roughly 49,000 clones, 89% of which are singletons. The ten largest clonotypes hold nearly 5% of the sample.

Note on this clone: Its specific antigen is unknown. Nothing much larger sits one base from this clone, and base qualities are not available.

The germline V gene provides CDR1 KGHSH and CDR2 LQKENI. V is shortened by 0 bases, J by 2 bases, and the region joining them spans 8 bases. The CDR3 runs 14 amino acids, cysteine and phenylalanine included. Kept here is only the CDR3 DNA, which spans 42 bases and is read in frame from base 1. The collaborating institutions used their own protocols to collect whole blood in K2EDTA tubes. For TCRbeta analysis, collaborators shipped samples as frozen whole blood, isolated PBMCs, or DNA extracted from either of those sample types. The origin of this receptor is a man aged 60 to 69 with active COVID-19. The chain is made from TRBV18 and TRBJ2-7; the D gene is not confidently resolved. The sample taken for sequencing was peripheral blood. The DNA sequence is given as TGTGCCAGCTCACCACCGTCTAGTCCCTACGAGCAGTACTTC. Its protein product is CASSPPSSPYEQYF. With the rest looked up from the reference TRBV18 and TRBJ2-7 genes rather than sequenced, the full variable domain is NAGVMQNPRHLVRRRGQEARLRCSPMKGHSHVYWYRQLPEEGLKFMVYLQKENIIDESGMPKERFSAEFPKEGPSILRIQQVVRGDSAAYFCASSPPSSPYEQYFGPGTRLTVT.